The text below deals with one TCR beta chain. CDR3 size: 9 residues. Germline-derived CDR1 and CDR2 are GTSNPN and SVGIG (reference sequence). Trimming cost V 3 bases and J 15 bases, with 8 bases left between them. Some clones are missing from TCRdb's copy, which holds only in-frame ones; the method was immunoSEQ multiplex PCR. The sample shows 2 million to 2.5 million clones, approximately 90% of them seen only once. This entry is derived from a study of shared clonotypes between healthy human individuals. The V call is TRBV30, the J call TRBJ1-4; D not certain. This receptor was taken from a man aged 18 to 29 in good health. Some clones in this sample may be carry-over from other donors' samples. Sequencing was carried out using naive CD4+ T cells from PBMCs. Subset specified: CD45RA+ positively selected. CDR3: CAWRIEVFF. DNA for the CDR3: TGTGCCTGGAGGATCGAGGTGTTTTTT.